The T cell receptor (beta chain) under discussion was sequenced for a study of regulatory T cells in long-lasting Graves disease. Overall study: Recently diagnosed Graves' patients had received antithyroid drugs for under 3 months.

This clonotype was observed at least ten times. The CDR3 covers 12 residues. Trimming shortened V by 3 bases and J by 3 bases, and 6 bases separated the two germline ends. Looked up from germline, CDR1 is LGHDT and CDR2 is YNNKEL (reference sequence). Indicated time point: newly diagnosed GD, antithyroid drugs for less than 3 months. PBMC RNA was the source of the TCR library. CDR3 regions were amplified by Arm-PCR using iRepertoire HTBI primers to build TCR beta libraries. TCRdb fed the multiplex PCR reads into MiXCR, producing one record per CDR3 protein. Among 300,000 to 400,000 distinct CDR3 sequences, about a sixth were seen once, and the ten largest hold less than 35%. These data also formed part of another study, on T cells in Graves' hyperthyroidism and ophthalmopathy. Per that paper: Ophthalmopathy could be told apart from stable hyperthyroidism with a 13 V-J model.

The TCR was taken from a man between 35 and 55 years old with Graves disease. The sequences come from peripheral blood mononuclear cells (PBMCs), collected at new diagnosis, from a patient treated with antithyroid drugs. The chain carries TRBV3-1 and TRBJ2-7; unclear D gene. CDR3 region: CASSQAHYEQYF. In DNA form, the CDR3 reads TGTGCCAGCAGCCAGGCCCACTACGAGCAGTACTTC.